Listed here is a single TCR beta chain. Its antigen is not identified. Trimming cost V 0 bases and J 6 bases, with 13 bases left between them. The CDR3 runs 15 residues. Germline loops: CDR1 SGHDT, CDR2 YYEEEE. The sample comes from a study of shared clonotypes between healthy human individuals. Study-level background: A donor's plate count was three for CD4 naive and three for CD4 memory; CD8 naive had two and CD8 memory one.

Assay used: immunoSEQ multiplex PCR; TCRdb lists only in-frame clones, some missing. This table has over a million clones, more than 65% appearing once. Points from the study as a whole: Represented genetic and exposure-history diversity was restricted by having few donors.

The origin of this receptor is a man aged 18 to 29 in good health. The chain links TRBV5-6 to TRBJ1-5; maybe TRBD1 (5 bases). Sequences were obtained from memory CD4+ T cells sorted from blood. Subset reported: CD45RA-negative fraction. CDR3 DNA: TGTGCCAGCAGCTTGGCGGGGGTAGGTCTTCAGCCCCAGCATTTT. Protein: CASSLAGVGLQPQHF.